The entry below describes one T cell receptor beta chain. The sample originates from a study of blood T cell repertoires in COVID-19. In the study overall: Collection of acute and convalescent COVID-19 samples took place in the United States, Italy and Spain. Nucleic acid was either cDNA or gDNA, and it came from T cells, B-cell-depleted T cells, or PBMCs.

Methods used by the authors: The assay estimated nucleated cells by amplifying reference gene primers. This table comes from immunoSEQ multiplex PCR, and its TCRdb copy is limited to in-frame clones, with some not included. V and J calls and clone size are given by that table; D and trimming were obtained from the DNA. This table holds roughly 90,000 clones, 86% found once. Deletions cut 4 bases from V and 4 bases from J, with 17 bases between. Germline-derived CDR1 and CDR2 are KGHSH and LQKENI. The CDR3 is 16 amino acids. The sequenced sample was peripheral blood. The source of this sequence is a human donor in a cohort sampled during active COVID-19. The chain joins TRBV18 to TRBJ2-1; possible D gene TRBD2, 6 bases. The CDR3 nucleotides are TGTGCCAGCTCACTGGGACCCGCGGGGAGTTACAATGAGCAGTTCTTC. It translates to CASSLGPAGSYNEQFF.